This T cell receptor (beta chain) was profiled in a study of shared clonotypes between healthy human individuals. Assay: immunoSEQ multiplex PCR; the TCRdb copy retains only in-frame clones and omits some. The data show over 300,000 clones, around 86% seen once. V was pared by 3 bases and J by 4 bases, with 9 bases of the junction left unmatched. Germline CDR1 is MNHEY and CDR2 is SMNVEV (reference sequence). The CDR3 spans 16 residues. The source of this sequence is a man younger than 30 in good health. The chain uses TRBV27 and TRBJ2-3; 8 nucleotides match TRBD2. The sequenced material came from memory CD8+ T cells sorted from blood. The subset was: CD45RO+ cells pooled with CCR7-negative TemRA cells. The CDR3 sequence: CASSFIRGGSSDTQYF. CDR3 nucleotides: TGTGCCAGCAGTTTTATCCGCGGGGGGTCATCAGATACGCAGTATTTT.